These 30 T cell receptor beta chains came from one sample sequenced in a study of T cells in localized non-small cell lung cancer. The table came from immunoSEQ multiplex PCR; TCRdb's copy has only in-frame clones and leaves some out. The profile shows tens of thousands of clones, more than 65% of them singletons. The sample here was PBMCs, taken before any cancer treatment. The receptors originated from a man between 40 and 70 years old with stage II lung adenocarcinoma.

This clone showed up just once. CDR3 DNA sequence: TGTGCCAGCAAAGAAGGTCTCAATCAGCCCCAGCATTTT. This sequence encodes CASKEGLNQPQHF. The gene calls are TRBV6-5 and TRBJ1-5; no firm D call. This CDR3 is built from 13 residues. Trimming took off 7 bases at V and 3 bases at J, with 10 bases between the two ends. The germline V gene has CDR1 MNHEY and CDR2 SVGAGI.

The chain carries TRBV19 and TRBJ1-5; D is ambiguous. The CDR3 runs 15 residues. V dropped 10 bases and J dropped 0 bases, with 16 bases sitting between them. Germline V gene data show CDR1 as LNHDA and CDR2 as SQIVND (reference sequence). CDR3 bases: TGTGCCACTAGGGATCAAGGTTATAGCAATCAGCCCCAGCATTTT. Protein product: CATRDQGYSNQPQHF.

The chain links TRBV29-1 to TRBJ1-1, with D possibly matching TRBD1 (6 bases). This CDR3 region has 15 residues. V lost 4 bases, J lost 0 bases, and 15 bases lay in between. Germline-derived CDR1 and CDR2 are SQVTM and ANQGSEA. The CDR3 nucleotides read TGCAGCGTTGTAGCTTACGGACAGCTGAACACTGAAGCTTTCTTT. As protein: CSVVAYGQLNTEAFF. Drawing the rest from reference TRBV29-1 and TRBJ1-1, the complete variable domain is SAVISQKPSRDICQRGTSLTIQCQVDSQVTMMFWYRQQPGQSLTLIATANQGSEATYESGFVIDKFPISRPNLTFSTLTVSNMSPEDSSIYLCSVVAYGQLNTEAFFGQGTRLTVV.

This chain links TRBV7-9 with TRBJ2-1, with a weak D call TRBD2 (5 bases). There are 12 residues in the CDR3. V was clipped by 3 bases and J by 8 bases, with 8 bases between them. The germline V gene has CDR1 SEHNR and CDR2 FQNEAQ (reference sequence). The CDR3 nucleotides read TGTGCCAGCAGCTTTTCGGACTATGAGCAGTTCTTC. Translated, it gives CASSFSDYEQFF.

The chain links TRBV7-3 to TRBJ2-1; 12 nucleotides line up with TRBD2. Germline-derived CDR1 and CDR2 are SGHTA and FQGTGA. J lost 9 bases, V lost 4 bases, and 16 bases had no gene match. The CDR3 has 18 amino acids. Here the CDR3 DNA reads TGTGCCAGCAGCTCGGAGAGGTTTGGACTAGCGGGATCGGGTGAGCAGTTCTTC. Its translation: CASSSERFGLAGSGEQFF.

This clone counts as medium-sized (0.01 to 0.1%). V is TRBV5-8 and J is TRBJ2-3; 8 positions match TRBD1. Trimming removed 4 bases from V and 0 bases from J; junction bases left unmatched: 4. Germline-derived CDR1 and CDR2 are SGHTS and YDEGEE. This CDR3 spans 15 amino acids. Here the CDR3 reads CASSAQGASTDTQYF. The CDR3 region has the DNA TGTGCCAGCAGCGCCCAGGGGGCGAGCACAGATACGCAGTATTTT.

V and J are TRBV11-2 and TRBJ1-6; TRBD1 is a possible D gene (6 bases). Trimming stripped 5 bases from V and 7 bases from J, with 12 bases between. The germline V gene has CDR1 SGHAT and CDR2 FQNNGV. The CDR3 extends over 14 amino acids. In DNA, the CDR3 is TGTGCCAGCAGCGAAGGACAGTTCAATTCACCCCTCCACTTT. This encodes CASSEGQFNSPLHF.

The genes are TRBV19 and TRBJ1-5; D gene unclear. This CDR3 is 15 amino acids long. Trimming shortened V by 5 bases and J by 0 bases, and 11 bases separated the two germline ends. The germline CDR1 and CDR2 sequences are LNHDA and SQIVND (reference sequence). CDR3 sequence (DNA): TGTGCCAGTAGTCGGACGGGAGTTAGCAATCAGCCCCAGCATTTT. The encoded protein is CASSRTGVSNQPQHF.

J is TRBJ2-3 and V is TRBV6-5; 8 positions match TRBD1. Trimming took 5 bases from V and 5 from J; bases not matched to a gene: 3. The CDR3 has 13 amino acids. The germline V gene encodes CDR1 MNHEY and CDR2 SVGAGI. The DNA for the CDR3 is TGTGCCAGCAGTCGGACAGGGTTAGATACGCAGTATTTT. Its translation: CASSRTGLDTQYF.

V is TRBV11-3 and J is TRBJ2-7; TRBD1 agrees at 10 bases. The ends lost 4 bases at V and 1 base at J; junction bases unmatched: 10. Germline CDR1 is SGHNT and CDR2 is YENEEA. This CDR3 has 17 residues. The CDR3 coding sequence is TGTGCCAGCAGCTCCGGGACAGGGGATCAGGGATCCTACGAGCAGTACTTC. This codes for CASSSGTGDQGSYEQYF.

CDR3 coding DNA: TGTGCCAGCAGCTCCCCGCGGCAGTCCGTTGATGAAGCTTTCTTT. Protein product: CASSSPRQSVDEAFF. The chain employs TRBV7-8 and TRBJ1-1; D is unclear. CDR3 length equals 15 residues. Trimming cost V 4 bases and J 7 bases, with 19 bases left between them. Germline V gene lookup returns CDR1 SGHVS and CDR2 FQNEAQ.

This chain connects TRBV5-4 to TRBJ2-7; D may be TRBD1 (5 bases). Trimming took 1 base from V and 7 from J, leaving 18 bases between them. Germline CDR1 is SGHNT and CDR2 is YYREEE (reference sequence). CDR3 length: 15 residues. CDR3 nucleotides: TGTGCCAGCAGCTTGCAGCAGGGCAAAACGAGAGAGCAGTACTTC. This translates into CASSLQQGKTREQYF.

The gene calls are TRBV7-9 and TRBJ1-4, with D uncertain. The CDR3 extends over 14 amino acids. Germline CDR1 and CDR2: SEHNR and FQNEAQ (reference sequence). V lost 5 bases and J lost 6, with 13 bases in between. In nucleotides, the CDR3 is TGTGCCAGCAGCCTGGACGGAAGCGATGAAAAACTGTTTTTT. Translation: CASSLDGSDEKLFF.

This sequence joins TRBV9 and TRBJ1-4; the D is unclear. V lost 3 bases, J lost 1 base, and 10 bases lay in between. The CDR3 is 15 amino acids. The germline V gene encodes CDR1 SGDLS and CDR2 YYNGEE. CDR3 residues: CASSAPTVTNEKLFF. CDR3 DNA sequence: TGTGCCAGCAGCGCCCCGACGGTAACTAATGAAAAACTGTTTTTT.

J is TRBJ1-1 and V is TRBV10-3; a weak D match, TRBD1 (5 bases). This CDR3 is built from 15 residues. V lost 3 bases to trimming and J lost 1 base, with 12 bases between them. Germline CDR1 is ENHRY and CDR2 is SYGVKD. In DNA form, the CDR3 reads TGTGCCATCAGTGACCCCGGGACGGGGAACACTGAAGCTTTCTTT. Amino acids: CAISDPGTGNTEAFF.

This rearrangement joins TRBV5-1 to TRBJ2-5, with 9 bases matching TRBD2. The CDR3 length is 15 residues. Trimming removed 4 bases from V and 5 bases from J; junction bases left unmatched: 9. Germline V gene lookup returns CDR1 SGHRS and CDR2 YFSETQ. The CDR3 here is CASSVSGRGLETQYF. In DNA, the CDR3 is TGCGCCAGCAGCGTTAGCGGGAGAGGTCTTGAGACCCAGTACTTC. Drawing the rest from reference TRBV5-1 and TRBJ2-5, the complete variable domain is KAGVTQTPRYLIKTRGQQVTLSCSPISGHRSVSWYQQTPGQGLQFLFEYFSETQRNKGNFPGRFSGRQFSNSRSEMNVSTLELGDSALYLCASSVSGRGLETQYFGPGTRLLVL.

This clone appeared once. CDR3 nucleotide sequence: TGTGCCAGCAGTGCACAGGGAGTTTTGAACACCGGGGAGCTGTTTTTT. This sequence encodes CASSAQGVLNTGELFF. The chain combines TRBV28 with TRBJ2-2, with D maybe TRBD1 (6 bases). Germline V gene sequence: CDR1 MDHEN, CDR2 SYDVKM. V lost 5 bases, J lost 1 base, and 14 bases lay in between. This CDR3 spans 16 amino acids.

J is TRBJ1-2 and V is TRBV7-8, with a weak D call TRBD1 (5 bases). The CDR3 consists of 14 residues. V was cut by 0 bases and J by 4 bases, with 9 bases left in between. Germline V gene lookup returns CDR1 SGHVS and CDR2 FQNEAQ. The CDR3 spells CASSLAEGLYGYTF. DNA for the CDR3: TGTGCCAGCAGCTTAGCGGAGGGACTCTATGGCTACACCTTC.

This chain links TRBV11-2 with TRBJ2-6; D is unclear. CDR3 size: 15 residues. CDR1 and CDR2 (germline): SGHAT, FQNNGV. V gave up 4 bases and J gave up 7 bases, with 14 bases separating them. CDR3 nucleotides: TGTGCCAGCAGCTCAGGTCAGGCCTACGCCAACGTCCTGACTTTC. Protein: CASSSGQAYANVLTF.

V usage is TRBV19 and J usage is TRBJ1-5, with D maybe TRBD1 (5 bases). The germline V gene encodes CDR1 LNHDA and CDR2 SQIVND (reference sequence). The CDR3 is made up of 15 amino acids. Trimming took 3 bases from V and 7 from J, leaving 16 bases between them. As DNA, the CDR3 is TGTGCCAGTAGTATGGAGGGGAGGCAGGGACAGCCCCAGCATTTT. Its protein is CASSMEGRQGQPQHF.

V gene TRBV6-6 combines with J gene TRBJ1-5; the match to TRBD1 covers 8 bases. From germline, CDR1 is MNHNY and CDR2 SVGAGI (reference sequence). The CDR3 has 13 amino acids. The trim removed 5 bases at V and 4 bases at J, leaving 1 base unmatched. The CDR3 spells CASSRTGNQPQHF. The CDR3 DNA is TGTGCCAGCAGTCGGACAGGGAATCAGCCCCAGCATTTT.

This chain uses TRBV5-4 with TRBJ1-6; possibly TRBD1 for D (6 bases). Germline V lookup: CDR1 SGHNT, CDR2 YYREEE (reference sequence). The V end was cut by 4 bases, the J end by 6 bases, with 11 bases between. The CDR3 is made up of 14 amino acids. The DNA for the CDR3 is TGTGCCAGCAGCCGGGGGCAGTCTAATTCACCCCTCCACTTT. Its protein is CASSRGQSNSPLHF.

V gene TRBV2 combines with J gene TRBJ1-6; D gene uncertain. The germline CDR1 and CDR2 sequences are SNHLY and FYNNEI. Trimming removed 6 bases at V and 6 bases at J, with 6 bases between. The CDR3 consists of 12 residues. The CDR3 here is CASRNTNSPLHF. The CDR3 bases are TGTGCCAGCAGAAACACTAATTCACCCCTCCACTTT. Full variable domain (missing parts from reference TRBV2 and TRBJ1-6): EPEVTQTPSHQVTQMGQEVILRCVPISNHLYFYWYRQILGQKVEFLVSFYNNEISEKSEIFDDQFSVERPDGSNFTLKIRSTKLEDSAMYFCASRNTNSPLHFGNGTRLTVT.

This clone was seen only once. This rearrangement joins TRBV5-8 to TRBJ1-1, with 8 bases matching TRBD1. J lost 9 bases, V lost 2 bases, and 9 bases had no gene match. Germline V lookup: CDR1 SGHTS, CDR2 YDEGEE. The CDR3 length is 14 residues. The CDR3 nucleotides are TGTGCCAGCAGCTTAGGGCAGGGGGCCCCCCAAGCTTTCTTT. Amino acid sequence: CASSLGQGAPQAFF.

V is TRBV5-6 and J is TRBJ1-3; tentative D call: TRBD1 (6 bases). CDR3 size: 15 residues. Germline CDR1 and CDR2: SGHDT and YYEEEE. Trimming pared 4 bases from V and 0 bases from J, leaving 11 bases between. CDR3 nucleotide sequence: TGTGCCAGCAGCCTCACAGGGTTCTCTGGAAACACCATATATTTT. Encoded protein: CASSLTGFSGNTIYF.

This CDR3 reads CAWSDLAQLFF. The CDR3 DNA reads TGTGCCTGGAGTGACTTGGCGCAGCTGTTTTTT. The chain uses TRBV30 and TRBJ1-4; no reliable D call. The CDR3 loop spans 11 amino acids. The V end lost 1 base, the J end lost 14 bases, and 11 bases lay between the germline ends. Germline CDR1 GTSNPN, CDR2 SVGIG (reference sequence).

V gene TRBV7-2 combines with J gene TRBJ2-6; 10 bases fit TRBD2. CDR1 is SGHTA and CDR2 is FQGNSA in the germline V gene. V was pared by 5 bases and J by 0 bases, with 4 bases of the junction left unmatched. The CDR3 is 17 residues long. In DNA, the CDR3 is TGTGCCAGCAGCCCTACTAGCGGGATCTCTGGGGCCAACGTCCTGACTTTC. Translating gives CASSPTSGISGANVLTF. Filled out from reference TRBV7-2 and TRBJ2-6, the complete variable domain reads GAGVSQSPSNKVTEKGKDVELRCDPISGHTALYWYRQSLGQGLEFLIYFQGNSAPDKSGLPSDRFSAERTGGSVSTLTIQRTQQEDSAVYLCASSPTSGISGANVLTFGAGSRLTVL.

This clone was observed a single time. The chain uses TRBV30 and TRBJ1-2, with 9 positions matching TRBD1. The J segment lost 2 bases and the V segment lost 1 base, leaving 17 bases of the junction unmatched. The CDR3 loop spans 19 amino acids. Germline-derived CDR1 and CDR2 are GTSNPN and SVGIG (reference sequence). The CDR3 here is CAWSALAPGQGSSNYGYTF. CDR3 DNA sequence: TGTGCCTGGAGTGCCCTCGCCCCGGGACAGGGCTCTTCCAACTATGGCTACACCTTC.

This clone showed up just a few times. In the same sample, other DNA sequences code for this CDR3. The chain is built from TRBV6-5 and TRBJ2-3, with 14 bases identical to TRBD2. This CDR3 is 16 amino acids long. CDR1 MNHEY and CDR2 SVGAGI come from the germline V gene. The V and J ends lost 2 bases and 6 bases, in that order; junction bases with no gene match: 4. CDR3 bases: TGTGCCAGCAGTTACATCGGACTAGCGGGAGGTGATACGCAGTATTTT. It codes for CASSYIGLAGGDTQYF.

The rearrangement links TRBV9 to TRBJ2-7; D may be TRBD1 or TRBD2 (5 bases each). Germline values: CDR1 SGDLS, CDR2 YYNGEE. The V end was cut by 4 bases, the J end by 2 bases, with 16 bases between. The CDR3 totals 15 residues. The CDR3 DNA follows: TGTGCCAGCAGCCAGGCAGGGAGTCGAACCTACGAGCAGTACTTC. This encodes CASSQAGSRTYEQYF.